One T cell receptor beta chain is described in this entry. It is likely a read error: a sequence one base away is far more abundant. The missing conserved phenylalanine or tryptophan at the end of this CDR3 makes a read error likely. Data came from immunoSEQ multiplex PCR; TCRdb stores just in-frame clones and leaves some out. The sample lists about 460,000 clones; approximately 71% were seen once. The data are from a study of shared clonotypes between healthy human individuals. This CDR3 spans 13 amino acids. Germline V CDR1 and CDR2: KGHSH, LQKENI. The germline V and J ends were trimmed by 2 bases and 6 bases, with 10 bases remaining between them.

V is TRBV18 and J is TRBJ1-2, with D unresolved. Sequenced: PBMCs. This clonotype originated in a woman between 35 and 50 years old in good health. Some clones in this sample may be carry-over from other donors' samples. CDR3 residues: CASSPNRFDGYTS. The CDR3 nucleotides are TGTGCCAGCTCACCAAATCGTTTCGATGGCTACACCTCC.